This passage covers 23 T cell receptor beta chains from one sample sequenced in a study of CD8 T cells in ankylosing spondylitis. Study outcomes and limitations: Ankylosing spondylitis blood seemed to carry a telltale TCR beta motif made of several highly homologous variants.

These receptors are not linked to any known antigen. Via MiXCR, TCRdb re-called the 5' RACE reads, giving one row per CDR3 protein. The repertoire holds some 800,000 distinct CDR3 sequences, with 12% as singletons. The sequencing input was blood, either unsorted or a sorted T cell fraction (not recorded which). The receptors were gathered from a male donor with ankylosing spondylitis.

This clonotype was seen a few times. The chain carries TRBV7-2 and TRBJ2-1, with 13 bases lining up with TRBD2. V dropped 3 bases and J dropped 10; count of bases not matched to a gene: 12. The germline V gene encodes CDR1 SGHTA and CDR2 FQGNSA. This CDR3 contains 17 residues. The CDR3 DNA reads TGTGCCAGCAGCTTTCGCGTACTAGCGGGAGGGCCGAGAGAGCAGTTCTTC. Translated, it gives CASSFRVLAGGPREQFF.

The chain is built from TRBV20-1 and TRBJ1-5, with 7 positions matching TRBD1. Germline CDR1 reads DFQATT; CDR2 reads SNEGSKA (reference sequence). J gave up 0 bases and V 6 bases, and 5 bases lay outside the gene matches. CDR3 length: 14 amino acids. CDR3 sequence reads: CSAGDRYSNQPQHF. The CDR3 coding sequence is TGCAGTGCGGGGGACAGATATAGCAATCAGCCCCAGCATTTT.

There are a few counts of this clonotype. This CDR3 reads CASTLRGSGVSTDTQYF. CDR3 nucleotide sequence: TGTGCCAGCACCCTACGAGGTAGCGGGGTTAGCACAGATACGCAGTATTTT. The V and J genes are TRBV11-2 and TRBJ2-3, with 8 bases fitting TRBD2. V shed 7 bases, J shed 0 bases, and the junction held 12 bases outside the gene matches. Germline lookup yields CDR1 SGHAT and CDR2 FQNNGV. This CDR3 comprises 17 residues.

This clonotype has a count of ten or more. The V and J genes are TRBV6-1 and TRBJ1-6; D remains unclear. V lost 7 bases and J 9 bases, leaving 16 bases between the germline ends. The CDR3 is 14 residues long. Germline V gives CDR1 MNHNS, CDR2 SASEGT. The CDR3 DNA reads as TGTGCCAGCAAGAAAGGGAGGATCGGTTCACCCCTCCACTTT. It yields the protein CASKKGRIGSPLHF.

This clonotype has just a few counts. The chain uses TRBV7-2 and TRBJ1-4; the match to TRBD1 covers 7 bases. V dropped 2 bases and J dropped 7; count of bases not matched to a gene: 7. Germline CDR1 SGHTA, CDR2 FQGNSA. The CDR3 has 15 residues. CDR3 loop: CASSLRQGGGEKLFF. The CDR3 DNA sequence: TGTGCCAGCAGCTTAAGACAGGGAGGCGGTGAAAAACTGTTTTTT.

This clonotype came up a few times. V and J are TRBV20-1 and TRBJ1-5, with D maybe TRBD1 (5 bases). Per the germline V gene, CDR1 is DFQATT and CDR2 is SNEGSKA (reference sequence). The CDR3 loop spans 14 amino acids. V lost 3 bases and J 1 base, leaving 10 bases between the germline ends. The CDR3 nucleotides read TGCAGTGCTAGTCTTGGGACCAGCAATCAGCCCCAGCATTTT. This translates into CSASLGTSNQPQHF.

This clonotype turned up a few times. The rearrangement uses TRBV7-9 and TRBJ2-5; D is ambiguous. With 5 bases removed from V and 6 bases from J, the gap between germline ends came to 10 bases. The CDR3 spans 12 residues. Germline CDR1 and CDR2: SEHNR and FQNEAQ (reference sequence). The CDR3 sequence: CASSTPVQTQYF. CDR3 sequence (DNA): TGTGCCAGCAGCACCCCAGTTCAGACCCAGTACTTC. The variable domain in full, with the rest retrieved from reference TRBV7-9 and TRBJ2-5, is DTGVSQNPRHKITKRGQNVTFRCDPISEHNRLYWYRQTLGQGPEFLTYFQNEAQLEKSRLLSDRFSAERPKGSFSTLEIQRTEQGDSAMYLCASSTPVQTQYFGPGTRLLVL.

The chain recombines TRBV11-3 with TRBJ2-1; a weak D match, TRBD1 (7 bases). Germline lookup yields CDR1 SGHNT and CDR2 YENEEA. The CDR3 has 15 amino acids. V was trimmed by 2 bases and J by 8 bases, leaving 16 bases between them. CDR3 sequence: CASSLTTGASDEQFF. DNA of the CDR3: TGTGCCAGCAGCTTAACTACAGGGGCTAGCGATGAGCAGTTCTTC.

Ten or more counts support this clonotype. V usage is TRBV29-1 and J usage is TRBJ1-1; tentatively, D is TRBD1 (6 bases). The germline CDR1 and CDR2 sequences are SQVTM and ANQGSEA. The CDR3 loop spans 13 amino acids. The V gene lost 4 bases and the J gene lost 0 bases, with 9 bases spanning the gap. The CDR3 is CSVVGQLNTEAFF. The CDR3 nucleotides are TGCAGCGTTGTTGGACAGCTGAACACTGAAGCTTTCTTT.

The gene calls are TRBV6-2 or TRBV6-3 and TRBJ2-2; TRBD2 aligns across 8 bases. The CDR3 contains 16 residues. V shed 2 bases and J 5 bases; nucleotides not matched to a gene: 7. Germline CDR1 and CDR2: MNHEY and SVGEGT. CDR3 nucleotides: TGTGCCAGCAGTTACACCAGCGGGAGTTCGACCGGGGAGCTGTTTTTT. Translating gives CASSYTSGSSTGELFF.

The chain recombines TRBV25-1 with TRBJ2-4; D might be TRBD1 (6 bases). Trimming stripped 3 bases from V and 0 bases from J, with 9 bases between. Germline CDR1 and CDR2: MGHDK and SYGVNS. This CDR3 is 15 amino acids long. The CDR3 region has the DNA TGTGCCAGCAGTGAGGGCAGGGGAGCCAAAAACATTCAGTACTTC. It translates to CASSEGRGAKNIQYF.

This clonotype was recorded at least ten times. For the CDR3, the DNA is TGCGCCAGCAGCTTGGCAGTTGGGGCCAACGTCCTGACTTTC. This translates into CASSLAVGANVLTF. The rearrangement joins TRBV5-1 to TRBJ2-6; D not certain. This CDR3 spans 14 amino acids. V lost 0 bases, J lost 3 bases, and 4 bases lay in between. Germline assignment: CDR1 SGHRS and CDR2 YFSETQ.

This clonotype was counted between two and nine times. The rearrangement uses TRBV20-1 and TRBJ2-4; 10 nucleotides line up with TRBD1. Germline CDR1 DFQATT, CDR2 SNEGSKA (reference sequence). Trimming cost V 2 bases and J 1 base; bases outside gene matches: 8. The CDR3 has 17 residues. The CDR3 DNA reads TGCAGTGCTAGACACCGACAGGGGGCCGTTGCCAAAAACATTCAGTACTTC. It yields the protein CSARHRQGAVAKNIQYF.

Only a few counts were recorded for this clonotype. The rearrangement links TRBV11-2 to TRBJ2-3; 10 bases match TRBD2. CDR3 length: 18 residues. Looked up from germline, CDR1 is SGHAT and CDR2 is FQNNGV. The ends lost 3 bases at V and 5 bases at J; junction bases unmatched: 14. CDR3 nucleotide sequence: TGTGCCAGCAGCTTTCTAGCGGGAGAGAGGACAATCAAAGATACGCAGTATTTT. This codes for CASSFLAGERTIKDTQYF.

This clonotype was seen repeatedly, ten times or more. The V call is TRBV12-3 or TRBV12-4, the J call TRBJ1-1; D is unresolved. CDR3 length: 13 residues. Trimming pared 8 bases from V and 1 base from J, leaving 11 bases between. CDR3 sequence: CASLFRRNTEAFF. The CDR3 coding sequence is TGTGCCAGCCTATTTCGTCGGAACACTGAAGCTTTCTTT.

This clonotype has more than one count but fewer than ten. This sequence joins TRBV5-6 and TRBJ1-5; no firm D call. V lost 4 bases to trimming and J lost 6 bases, with 23 bases between them. There are 17 residues in the CDR3. The germline V gene has CDR1 SGHDT and CDR2 YYEEEE. The CDR3 region has the DNA TGTGCCAGCAGCCAATGGACTGGTCTTGGAGGGATTCAGCCCCAGCATTTT. Amino acids: CASSQWTGLGGIQPQHF.

This clonotype showed up just once. This rearrangement joins TRBV4-3 to TRBJ2-1; tentatively, D is TRBD1 or TRBD2 (5 bases each). CDR3 length: 15 amino acids. CDR1 and CDR2 (germline): LGHNA, YSLEER. Trimming removed 4 bases at V and 5 bases at J, with 15 bases between. The CDR3, as DNA: TGCGCCAGCAGCCCAGACGGGGTAGGGGACAATGAGCAGTTCTTC. Translation: CASSPDGVGDNEQFF.

This clonotype was counted at least ten times. V and J are TRBV5-1 and TRBJ1-1, with D possibly matching TRBD1 (5 bases). The CDR3 has 13 residues. Trimming shortened V by 4 bases and J by 4 bases, and 11 bases separated the two germline ends. The germline gives CDR1 SGHRS, CDR2 YFSETQ. CDR3 loop: CASSQGGATEAFF. The CDR3 coding sequence is TGCGCCAGCAGCCAGGGAGGGGCCACTGAAGCTTTCTTT. Drawing the rest from reference TRBV5-1 and TRBJ1-1, the complete variable domain is KAGVTQTPRYLIKTRGQQVTLSCSPISGHRSVSWYQQTPGQGLQFLFEYFSETQRNKGNFPGRFSGRQFSNSRSEMNVSTLELGDSALYLCASSQGGATEAFFGQGTRLTVV.

This clonotype was seen once. The chain carries TRBV27 and TRBJ1-6; 9 bases are a match to TRBD1. The trim removed 4 bases at V and 11 bases at J, leaving 9 bases unmatched. The CDR3 is 15 amino acids. Germline assignment: CDR1 MNHEY and CDR2 SMNVEV (reference sequence). The CDR3 region has the DNA TGTGCCAGCAGTTCCCCCGGGACAGGGACCACACCCCTCCACTTT. Residues: CASSSPGTGTTPLHF.

In its sample, this clonotype was seen a few times. This sequence joins TRBV3-1 and TRBJ1-5; D remains ambiguous. V lost 11 bases and J lost 1, with 30 bases in between. CDR3 length: 19 residues. Germline-derived CDR1 and CDR2 are LGHDT and YNNKEL (reference sequence). Here the CDR3 DNA reads TGTGCCTTCAGTCCATTCATACCCGGAGGGCGGTCGAGCAATCAGCCCCAGCATTTT. This codes for CAFSPFIPGGRSSNQPQHF.

CDR3 loop: CASSVGTFSTDTQYF. CDR3 sequence (DNA): TGTGCCAGCAGCGTAGGAACGTTTAGCACAGATACGCAGTATTTT. The V gene is TRBV9, the J gene TRBJ2-3; D remains unclear. Trimming stripped 0 bases from V and 0 bases from J, with 8 bases between. The CDR3 loop spans 15 amino acids. Germline CDR1 and CDR2: SGDLS and YYNGEE.

This clonotype came up a few times. A junction end diverges from the germline sequence, so it may reflect a read error. The J gene is TRBJ2-7, the V gene TRBV7-2; tentatively, D is TRBD1 or TRBD2 (5 bases each). The CDR3 loop spans 14 amino acids. Germline-derived CDR1 and CDR2 are SGHTA and FQGNSA. This CDR3 reads CASSLVGTSSEQYF. The CDR3 coding sequence is TGTGCCAGCAGCTTAGTGGGGACCTCCTCCGAGCAGTACTTC.

Ten or more counts support this clonotype. The rearrangement uses TRBV10-3 and TRBJ2-2, with D tentatively TRBD1 (6 bases). Trimming left V 7 bases short and J 3 bases short, with 12 bases between. Germline CDR1 reads ENHRY; CDR2 reads SYGVKD. The CDR3 extends over 14 amino acids. The CDR3 here is CAITQDSYTGELFF. In DNA form, the CDR3 reads TGTGCCATCACCCAGGACAGCTACACCGGGGAGCTGTTTTTT.